A selection of T cell receptor beta chains follows, all from one sample in a study of T cell repertoires in cytomegalovirus infection. Their specific antigens are unknown. TCRdb passed the reads through MiXCR, listing each CDR3 protein once. This table holds 40,000 to 60,000 distinct CDR3 sequences, 20% to 25% found once. Sample: CD8+ T cells from cultured PBMCs, taken from culture after CMV antigen stimulation. The receptor set was obtained from a human donor in good health (CMV status not recorded). Some clones in this sample may be carry-over from other donors' samples. The CDR3 runs from the conserved cysteine through the conserved F or W. The D gene is left open where the match is weak. Rows give clone size only sometimes, using once, few, many, or a class for an expanded clone.

d_gene	abundance	j_gene	v_gene	CDR3nt	CDR3aa
TRBD1	few	TRBJ1-4	TRBV7-8	TGTGCCAGCAGTTCGTGGGGACAGGGAGGAAATGAAAAACTGTTTTTT	CASSSWGQGGNEKLFF
TRBD2	-	TRBJ2-1	TRBV30	TGTGCCTGGAGTTCCCTAGCGGGGAATGAGCAGTTCTTC	CAWSSLAGNEQFF
TRBD1	few	TRBJ2-7	TRBV6-2/TRBV6-3	TGTGCCAGCAGCTGGGGACAGGGGTCCTACGAGCAGTACTTC	CASSWGQGSYEQYF
-	-	TRBJ2-3	TRBV27	TGTGCCAGCCGACGACCCGAGATCCCAGATACGCAGTATTTT	CASRRPEIPDTQYF
-	-	TRBJ2-3	TRBV7-2	TGTGCCAGCACCATAACAGATACGCAGTATTTT	CASTITDTQYF
-	few	TRBJ2-7	TRBV20-1	TGCAGTGCTAGAGACCAGGGACACGAGCAGTACTTC	CSARDQGHEQYF
-	-	TRBJ2-3	TRBV24-1	TGTGCCACCAGTGATTCATCTCCCGGGTCTCTGGAAACAGATACGCAGTATTTT	CATSDSSPGSLETDTQYF
TRBD2	-	TRBJ2-1	TRBV24-1	TGTGCCACCAGTGGGGGTTCCGGGGGACTAGCGATATTTGAGCAGTTCTTC	CATSGGSGGLAIFEQFF
-	-	TRBJ1-2	TRBV6-5	TGTGCCAGCAGTTACGGCAGGGTTCACTATGGCTACACCTTC	CASSYGRVHYGYTF
-	few	TRBJ2-1	TRBV5-4	TGTGCCAGCAGCCCGGGGGTTGAGCAGTTCTTC	CASSPGVEQFF
TRBD2	-	TRBJ2-3	TRBV11-2	TGTGCCAGCAGCTTAGAAGTGGTACTAGCGGTAGCAGATACGCAGTATTTT	CASSLEVVLAVADTQYF
-	-	TRBJ2-7	TRBV12-3/TRBV12-4	TGTGCCAGCAGTTCGAGGGGGTTAGCGGCCTACGAGCAGTACTTC	CASSSRGLAAYEQYF
TRBD1	-	TRBJ1-4	TRBV18	TGTGCCAGCACCGACACCAATAAGGGACAGAATGAAAAACTGTTTTTT	CASTDTNKGQNEKLFF
-	-	TRBJ1-4	TRBV7-6	TGTGCCAGCAGCTCGACACGGGGGTTAACTAATGAAAAACTGTTTTTT	CASSSTRGLTNEKLFF
-	few	TRBJ2-7	TRBV7-2	TGTGCCAGCAGCTTAGATCAGGGCCGGGATTACGAGCAGTACTTC	CASSLDQGRDYEQYF